This TCR beta chain was sequenced for a study of blood T cell repertoires in COVID-19. At the level of the study: Acute-phase and convalescent COVID-19 samples originated in the United States, Italy and Spain. T cells, B-cell-depleted T cells, or PBMCs provided the cDNA or gDNA that served as material.

In the authors' methods: Amplifying reference gene primers gave estimates of nucleated cell counts. Clones were sequenced by immunoSEQ multiplex PCR, and TCRdb holds only the in-frame ones, with some missing. The V and J calls and the clone size are those of that table, but D and trimming were determined from the DNA. The repertoire includes around 340,000 clones, 86% of them detected once, and around 7.4% sits in the top ten. This CDR3 contains 13 residues. Trimming removed 2 bases from V and 2 bases from J, with 7 bases in between. Germline V gene lookup returns CDR1 MNHEY and CDR2 SMNVEV (reference sequence). A Seattle source enrolled patients during active infection and followed them longitudinally.

Sequenced input: peripheral blood. V is TRBV27 and J is TRBJ2-7; no firm D call. The sequence was collected from an older woman with COVID-19, enrolled during active disease. CDR3 DNA sequence: TGTGCCAGCAGTTTAAAGAGGACCTACGAGCAGTACTTC. Translating it yields CASSLKRTYEQYF.